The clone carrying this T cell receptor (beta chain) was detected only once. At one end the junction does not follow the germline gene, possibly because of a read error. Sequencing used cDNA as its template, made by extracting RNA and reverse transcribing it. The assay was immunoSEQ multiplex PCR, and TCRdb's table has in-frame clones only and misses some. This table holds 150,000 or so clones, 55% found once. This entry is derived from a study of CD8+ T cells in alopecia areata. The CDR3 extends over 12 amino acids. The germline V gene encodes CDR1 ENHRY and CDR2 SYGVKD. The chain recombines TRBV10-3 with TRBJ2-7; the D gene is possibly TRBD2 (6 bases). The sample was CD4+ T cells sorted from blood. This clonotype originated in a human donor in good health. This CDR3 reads CASSGGNYEQYF. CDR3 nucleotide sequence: TGTGCCAGCAGTGGCGGGAACTACGAGCAGTACTTC.